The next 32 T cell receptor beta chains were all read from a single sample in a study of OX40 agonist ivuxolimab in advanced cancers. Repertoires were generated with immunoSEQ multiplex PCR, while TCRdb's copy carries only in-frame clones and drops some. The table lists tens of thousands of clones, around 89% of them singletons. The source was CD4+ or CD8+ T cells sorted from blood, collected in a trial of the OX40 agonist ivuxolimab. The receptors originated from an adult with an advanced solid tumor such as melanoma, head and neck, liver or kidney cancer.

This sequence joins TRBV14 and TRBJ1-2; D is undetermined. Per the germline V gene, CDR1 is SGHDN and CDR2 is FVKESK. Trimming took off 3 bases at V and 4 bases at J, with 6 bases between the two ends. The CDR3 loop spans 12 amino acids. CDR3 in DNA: TGTGCCAGCAGCCAGGCAGGCTATGGCTACACCTTC. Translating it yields CASSQAGYGYTF.

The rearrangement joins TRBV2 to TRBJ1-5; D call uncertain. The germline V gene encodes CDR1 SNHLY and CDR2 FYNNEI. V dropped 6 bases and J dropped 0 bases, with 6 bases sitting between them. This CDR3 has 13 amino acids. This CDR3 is CASRTDSNQPQHF. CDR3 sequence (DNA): TGTGCCAGCAGGACGGATAGCAATCAGCCCCAGCATTTT.

CDR3 nucleotides: TGTGCCAGCACCGCCGGGACTACTGCCTACGAGCAGTACTTC. Encoded protein: CASTAGTTAYEQYF. The chain is built from TRBV6-6 and TRBJ2-7, with 7 positions matching TRBD2. V dropped 7 bases and J dropped 2; count of bases not matched to a gene: 8. Germline assignment: CDR1 MNHNY and CDR2 SVGAGI (reference sequence). This CDR3 has 14 residues.

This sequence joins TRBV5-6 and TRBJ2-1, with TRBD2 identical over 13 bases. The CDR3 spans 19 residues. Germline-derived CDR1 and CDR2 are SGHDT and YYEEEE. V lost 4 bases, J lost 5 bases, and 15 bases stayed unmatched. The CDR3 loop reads CASSTTLAGGPVEDNEQFF. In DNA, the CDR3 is TGTGCCAGCAGCACGACACTAGCGGGAGGGCCCGTTGAGGACAATGAGCAGTTCTTC.

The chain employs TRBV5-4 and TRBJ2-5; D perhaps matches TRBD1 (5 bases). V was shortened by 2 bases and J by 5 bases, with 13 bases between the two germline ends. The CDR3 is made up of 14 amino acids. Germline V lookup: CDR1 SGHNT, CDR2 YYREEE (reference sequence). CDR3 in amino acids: CASSLAYRPETQYF. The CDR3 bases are TGTGCCAGCAGCTTAGCCTACAGGCCCGAGACCCAGTACTTC.

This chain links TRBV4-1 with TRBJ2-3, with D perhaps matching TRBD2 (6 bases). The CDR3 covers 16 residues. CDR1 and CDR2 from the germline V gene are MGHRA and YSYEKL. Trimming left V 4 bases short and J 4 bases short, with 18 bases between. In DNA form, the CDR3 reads TGCGCCAGCAGCCCCTCGGGTAGCGGAGAGGCAGATACGCAGTATTTT. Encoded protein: CASSPSGSGEADTQYF.

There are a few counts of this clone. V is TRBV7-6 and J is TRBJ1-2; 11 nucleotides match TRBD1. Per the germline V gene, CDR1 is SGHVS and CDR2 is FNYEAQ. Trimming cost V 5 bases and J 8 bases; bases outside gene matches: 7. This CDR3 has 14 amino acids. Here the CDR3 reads CASSPTDRGLGYTF. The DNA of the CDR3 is TGTGCCAGCAGCCCGACGGACAGGGGGCTCGGCTACACCTTC.

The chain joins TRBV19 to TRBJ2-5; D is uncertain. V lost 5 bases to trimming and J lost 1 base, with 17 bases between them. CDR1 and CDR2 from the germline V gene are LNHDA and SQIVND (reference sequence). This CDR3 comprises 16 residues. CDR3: CASSRSALPTQETQYF. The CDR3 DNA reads TGTGCCAGTAGTCGATCTGCGTTACCAACCCAAGAGACCCAGTACTTC. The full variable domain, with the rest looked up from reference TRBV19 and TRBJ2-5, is DGGITQSPKYLFRKEGQNVTLSCEQNLNHDAMYWYRQDPGQGLRLIYYSQIVNDFQKGDIAEGYSVSREKKESFPLTVTSAQKNPTAFYLCASSRSALPTQETQYFGPGTRLLVL.

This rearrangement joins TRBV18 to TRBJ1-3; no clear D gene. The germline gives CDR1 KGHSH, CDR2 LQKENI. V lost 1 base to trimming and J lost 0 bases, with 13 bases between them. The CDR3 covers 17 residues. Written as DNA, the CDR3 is TGTGCCAGCTCACCACGGGCAGAACCCTCCTCTGGAAACACCATATATTTT. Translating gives CASSPRAEPSSGNTIYF.

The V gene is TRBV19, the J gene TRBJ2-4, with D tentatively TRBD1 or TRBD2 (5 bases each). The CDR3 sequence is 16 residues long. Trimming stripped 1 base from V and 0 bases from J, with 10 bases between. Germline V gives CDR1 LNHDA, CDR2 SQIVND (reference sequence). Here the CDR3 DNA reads TGTGCCAGTAGTATAGCAGGGAGATTAGCCAAAAACATTCAGTACTTC. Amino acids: CASSIAGRLAKNIQYF. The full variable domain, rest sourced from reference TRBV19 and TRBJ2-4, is DGGITQSPKYLFRKEGQNVTLSCEQNLNHDAMYWYRQDPGQGLRLIYYSQIVNDFQKGDIAEGYSVSREKKESFPLTVTSAQKNPTAFYLCASSIAGRLAKNIQYFGAGTRLSVL.

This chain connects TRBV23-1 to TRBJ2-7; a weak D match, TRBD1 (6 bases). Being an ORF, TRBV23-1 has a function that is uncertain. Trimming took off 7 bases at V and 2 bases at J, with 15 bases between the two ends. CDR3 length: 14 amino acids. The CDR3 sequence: CASKGDRTPYEQYF. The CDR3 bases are TGCGCCAGCAAGGGAGACAGGACACCCTACGAGCAGTACTTC.

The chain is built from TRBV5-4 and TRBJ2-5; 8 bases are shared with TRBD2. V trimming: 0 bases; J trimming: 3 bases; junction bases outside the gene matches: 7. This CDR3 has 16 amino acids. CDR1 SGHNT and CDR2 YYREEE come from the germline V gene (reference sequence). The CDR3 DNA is TGTGCCAGCAGCTTGGGACGGGGCGGGGGGAAAGAGACCCAGTACTTC. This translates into CASSLGRGGGKETQYF.

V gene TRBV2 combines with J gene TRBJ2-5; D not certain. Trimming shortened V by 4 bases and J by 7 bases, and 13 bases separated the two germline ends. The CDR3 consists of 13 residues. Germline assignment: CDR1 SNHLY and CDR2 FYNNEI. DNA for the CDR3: TGTGCCAGCAGTGCCAGACTGATAGGGACCCAGTACTTC. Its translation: CASSARLIGTQYF. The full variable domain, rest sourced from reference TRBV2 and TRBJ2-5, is EPEVTQTPSHQVTQMGQEVILRCVPISNHLYFYWYRQILGQKVEFLVSFYNNEISEKSEIFDDQFSVERPDGSNFTLKIRSTKLEDSAMYFCASSARLIGTQYFGPGTRLLVL.

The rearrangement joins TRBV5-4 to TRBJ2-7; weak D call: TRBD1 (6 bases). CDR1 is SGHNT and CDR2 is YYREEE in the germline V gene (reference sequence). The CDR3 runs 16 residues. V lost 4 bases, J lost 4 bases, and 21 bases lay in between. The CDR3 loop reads CASSPMARDIGYEQYF. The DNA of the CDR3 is TGTGCCAGCAGCCCCATGGCCCGGGACATTGGATACGAGCAGTACTTC. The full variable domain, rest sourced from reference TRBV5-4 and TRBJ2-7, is ETGVTQSPTHLIKTRGQQVTLRCSSQSGHNTVSWYQQALGQGPQFIFQYYREEENGRGNFPPRFSGLQFPNYSSELNVNALELDDSALYLCASSPMARDIGYEQYFGPGTRLTVT.

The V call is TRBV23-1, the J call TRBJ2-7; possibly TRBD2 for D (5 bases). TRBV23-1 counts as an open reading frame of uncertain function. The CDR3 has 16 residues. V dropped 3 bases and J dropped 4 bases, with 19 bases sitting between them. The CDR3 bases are TGCGCCAGCAGTCATAAGCGGCCCGCCACCCCTTACGAGCAGTACTTC. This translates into CASSHKRPATPYEQYF.

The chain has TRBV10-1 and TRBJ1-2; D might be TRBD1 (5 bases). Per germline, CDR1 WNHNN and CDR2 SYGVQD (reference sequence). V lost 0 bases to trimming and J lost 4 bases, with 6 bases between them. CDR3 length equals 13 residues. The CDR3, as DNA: TGCGCCAGCAGTGAGTCCCAGGGCTATGGCTACACCTTC. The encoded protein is CASSESQGYGYTF.

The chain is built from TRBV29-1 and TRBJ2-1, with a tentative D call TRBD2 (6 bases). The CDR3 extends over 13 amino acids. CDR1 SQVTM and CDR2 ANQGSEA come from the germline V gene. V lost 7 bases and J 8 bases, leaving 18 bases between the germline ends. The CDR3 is CSARVREKDEQFF. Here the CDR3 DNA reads TGCAGCGCCCGAGTCCGGGAGAAAGATGAGCAGTTCTTC.

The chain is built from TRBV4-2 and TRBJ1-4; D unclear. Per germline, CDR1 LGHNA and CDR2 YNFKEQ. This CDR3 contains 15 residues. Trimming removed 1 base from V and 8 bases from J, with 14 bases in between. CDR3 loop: CASSQGVGLEEKLFF. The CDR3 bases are TGTGCCAGCAGCCAAGGGGTAGGGCTAGAGGAAAAACTGTTTTTT.

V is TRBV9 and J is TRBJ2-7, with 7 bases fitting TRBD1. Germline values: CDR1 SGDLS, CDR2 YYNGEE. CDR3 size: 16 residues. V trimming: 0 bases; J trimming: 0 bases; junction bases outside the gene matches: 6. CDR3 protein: CASSVAGTVSSYEQYF. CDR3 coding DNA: TGTGCCAGCAGCGTAGCAGGGACAGTGAGCTCCTACGAGCAGTACTTC.

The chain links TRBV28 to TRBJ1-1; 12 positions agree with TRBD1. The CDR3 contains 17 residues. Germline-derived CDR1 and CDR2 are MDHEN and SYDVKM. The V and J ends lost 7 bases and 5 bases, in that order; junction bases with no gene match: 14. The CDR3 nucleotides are TGTGCCAGCACCCCGGAGGGGACAGGGGGCTTGGGGACTGAAGCTTTCTTT. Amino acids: CASTPEGTGGLGTEAFF.

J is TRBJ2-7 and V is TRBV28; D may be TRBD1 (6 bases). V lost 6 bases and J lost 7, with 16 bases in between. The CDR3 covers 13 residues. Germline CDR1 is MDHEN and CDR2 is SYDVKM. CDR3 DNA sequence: TGTGCCAGCAGCCCAGGGGTAGGGCGGGAGCAGTACTTC. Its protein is CASSPGVGREQYF.

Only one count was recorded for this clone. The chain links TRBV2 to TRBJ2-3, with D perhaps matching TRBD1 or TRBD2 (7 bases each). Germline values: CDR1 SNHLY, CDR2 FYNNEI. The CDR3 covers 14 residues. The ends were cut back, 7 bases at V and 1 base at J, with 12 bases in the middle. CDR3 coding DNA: TGTGCCAGCAAGCAGGGGGGGGGCACAGATACGCAGTATTTT. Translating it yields CASKQGGGTDTQYF.

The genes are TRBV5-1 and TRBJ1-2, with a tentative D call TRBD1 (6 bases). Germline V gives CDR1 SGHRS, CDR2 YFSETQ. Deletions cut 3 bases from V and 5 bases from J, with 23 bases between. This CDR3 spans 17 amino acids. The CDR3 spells CASSWDTSGAGIYGYTF. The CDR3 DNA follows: TGCGCCAGCAGCTGGGACACATCGGGAGCAGGGATATATGGCTACACCTTC. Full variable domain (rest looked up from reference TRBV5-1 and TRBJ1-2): KAGVTQTPRYLIKTRGQQVTLSCSPISGHRSVSWYQQTPGQGLQFLFEYFSETQRNKGNFPGRFSGRQFSNSRSEMNVSTLELGDSALYLCASSWDTSGAGIYGYTFGSGTRLTVV.

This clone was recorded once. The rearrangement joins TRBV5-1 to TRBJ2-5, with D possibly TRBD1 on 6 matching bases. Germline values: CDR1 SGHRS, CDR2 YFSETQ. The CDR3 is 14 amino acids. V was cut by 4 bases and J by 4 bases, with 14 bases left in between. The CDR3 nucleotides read TGCGCCAGCAGCGGCACAGGGAATGGAGAGACCCAGTACTTC. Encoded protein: CASSGTGNGETQYF. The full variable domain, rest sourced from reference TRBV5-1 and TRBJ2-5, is KAGVTQTPRYLIKTRGQQVTLSCSPISGHRSVSWYQQTPGQGLQFLFEYFSETQRNKGNFPGRFSGRQFSNSRSEMNVSTLELGDSALYLCASSGTGNGETQYFGPGTRLLVL.

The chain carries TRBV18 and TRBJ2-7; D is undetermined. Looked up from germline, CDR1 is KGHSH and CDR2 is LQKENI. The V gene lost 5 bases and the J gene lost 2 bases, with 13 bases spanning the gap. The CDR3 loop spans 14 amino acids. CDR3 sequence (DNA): TGTGCCAGCTCATCAACCGCAGAGGCCTACGAGCAGTACTTC. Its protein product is CASSSTAEAYEQYF.

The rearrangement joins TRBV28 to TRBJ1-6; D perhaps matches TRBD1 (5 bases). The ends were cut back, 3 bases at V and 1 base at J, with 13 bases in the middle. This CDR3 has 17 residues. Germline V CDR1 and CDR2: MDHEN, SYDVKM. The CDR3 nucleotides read TGTGCCAGCAGTTTGTGGGGGAGCTCTTCCTATAATTCACCCCTCCACTTT. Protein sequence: CASSLWGSSSYNSPLHF. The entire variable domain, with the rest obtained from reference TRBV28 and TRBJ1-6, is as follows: DVKVTQSSRYLVKRTGEKVFLECVQDMDHENMFWYRQDPGLGLRLIYFSYDVKMKEKGDIPEGYSVSREKKERFSLILESASTNQTSMYLCASSLWGSSSYNSPLHFGNGTRLTVT.

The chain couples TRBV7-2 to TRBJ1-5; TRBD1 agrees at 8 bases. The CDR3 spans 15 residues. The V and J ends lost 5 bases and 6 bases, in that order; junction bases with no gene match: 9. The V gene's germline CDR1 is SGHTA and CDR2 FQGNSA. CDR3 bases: TGTGCCAGCAGCCCGAGCTCCAGGGGGCCTCAGCCCCAGCATTTT. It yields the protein CASSPSSRGPQPQHF.

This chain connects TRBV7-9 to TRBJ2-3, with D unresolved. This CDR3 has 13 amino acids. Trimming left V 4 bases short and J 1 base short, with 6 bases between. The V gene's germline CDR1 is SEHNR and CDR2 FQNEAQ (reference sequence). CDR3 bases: TGTGCCAGCAGCTCATCCGGCACAGATACGCAGTATTTT. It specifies CASSSSGTDTQYF.

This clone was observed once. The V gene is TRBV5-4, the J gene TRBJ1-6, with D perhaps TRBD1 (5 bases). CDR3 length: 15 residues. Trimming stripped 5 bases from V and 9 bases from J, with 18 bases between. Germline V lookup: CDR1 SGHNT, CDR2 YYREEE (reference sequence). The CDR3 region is CASSPSRAPVSPLHF. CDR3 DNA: TGTGCCAGCAGTCCGAGCAGGGCCCCCGTTTCACCCCTCCACTTT.

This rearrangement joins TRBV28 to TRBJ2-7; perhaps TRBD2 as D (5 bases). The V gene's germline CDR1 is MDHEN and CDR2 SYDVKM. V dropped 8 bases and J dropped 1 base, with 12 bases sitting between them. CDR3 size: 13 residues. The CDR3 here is CASRGGSSYEQYF. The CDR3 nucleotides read TGTGCCAGCCGCGGCGGGTCTTCCTACGAGCAGTACTTC. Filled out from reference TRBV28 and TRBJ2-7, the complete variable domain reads DVKVTQSSRYLVKRTGEKVFLECVQDMDHENMFWYRQDPGLGLRLIYFSYDVKMKEKGDIPEGYSVSREKKERFSLILESASTNQTSMYLCASRGGSSYEQYFGPGTRLTVT.

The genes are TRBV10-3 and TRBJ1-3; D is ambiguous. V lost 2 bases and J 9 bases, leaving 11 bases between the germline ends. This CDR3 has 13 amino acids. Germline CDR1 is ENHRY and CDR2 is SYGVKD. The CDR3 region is CAISEGPPGTIYF. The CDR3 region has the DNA TGTGCCATCAGTGAGGGCCCCCCGGGCACCATATATTTT.

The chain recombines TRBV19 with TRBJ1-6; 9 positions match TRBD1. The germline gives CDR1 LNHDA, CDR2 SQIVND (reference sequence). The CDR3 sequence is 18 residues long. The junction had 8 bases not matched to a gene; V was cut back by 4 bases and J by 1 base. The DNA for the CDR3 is TGTGCCAGTAGTACCCTCCGGACAGGGGTGTCCTATAATTCACCCCTCCACTTT. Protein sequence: CASSTLRTGVSYNSPLHF.